This T cell receptor (beta chain) was recovered during a study of response to subunit inactivated influenza vaccine. TCRdb re-called the RT-PCR reads with MiXCR, one entry per CDR3 protein. The sample yields 500,000 or so distinct CDR3 sequences, approximately 16% seen once. This clonotype showed up just a few times. Germline V gene data show CDR1 as SGHVS and CDR2 as FNYEAQ. The CDR3 contains 13 residues. V was trimmed by 1 base and J by 7 bases, leaving 8 bases between them. The clonotype originates from a man between 45 and 75 years old who received an inactivated influenza vaccine. V and J are TRBV7-6 and TRBJ1-5; D ambiguous. Source: CD4+ T cells sorted from PBMCs, taken roughly 24 months after vaccination. This CDR3 is CASSLDLRQPQHF. As DNA, the CDR3 is TGTGCCAGCAGCTTAGATCTGCGGCAGCCCCAGCATTTT.